Listed here are 21 T cell receptor beta chains from one sample, sequenced in a study of lymphopenia after photon versus proton radiotherapy. The method was immunoSEQ multiplex PCR; TCRdb's version includes in-frame clones alone and lacks a portion of them. Of tens of thousands of clones in the sample, roughly nine tenths are singletons; the top ten hold 15% to 20%. Sequences were derived from peripheral blood, sampled from a patient treated with photon-based radiotherapy. Receptors were obtained from a woman aged 40 to 50 with cholangiocarcinoma.

This clone has just one count. V usage is TRBV18 and J usage is TRBJ2-7; the D gene is possibly TRBD2 (6 bases). The CDR3 runs 14 residues. V lost 3 bases and J 0 bases, leaving 9 bases between the germline ends. From germline, CDR1 is KGHSH and CDR2 LQKENI. Written as DNA, the CDR3 is TGTGCCAGCTCACCGCGGGGCCCCTCCTACGAGCAGTACTTC. This sequence encodes CASSPRGPSYEQYF.

CDR3 amino acids: CASSGGGEFGREVREKLFF. The CDR3 bases are TGTGCCAGCAGCGGAGGCGGAGAATTCGGCAGGGAGGTTCGAGAAAAACTGTTTTTT. The rearrangement links TRBV9 to TRBJ1-4; maybe TRBD1 (5 bases). There are 19 residues in the CDR3. Germline CDR1 SGDLS, CDR2 YYNGEE. V was clipped by 3 bases and J by 8 bases, with 29 bases between them. Full variable domain (missing parts from reference TRBV9 and TRBJ1-4): DSGVTQTPKHLITATGQRVTLRCSPRSGDLSVYWYQQSLDQGLQFLIQYYNGEERAKGNILERFSAQQFPDLHSELNLSSLELGDSALYFCASSGGGEFGREVREKLFFGSGTQLSVL.

The rearrangement uses TRBV5-4 and TRBJ2-1; no clear D gene. Per the germline V gene, CDR1 is SGHNT and CDR2 is YYREEE (reference sequence). The CDR3 consists of 13 residues. Trimming removed 4 bases at V and 3 bases at J, with 8 bases between. CDR3 sequence reads: CASSLDLYNEQFF. CDR3 DNA sequence: TGTGCCAGCAGCCTGGACCTCTACAATGAGCAGTTCTTC.

The chain uses TRBV6-6 and TRBJ2-5, with D possibly being TRBD2 (6 bases). V shed 3 bases and J shed 4 bases, with 18 bases lying between them. The CDR3 is made up of 16 amino acids. CDR1 is MNHNY, CDR2 SVGAGI, per germline (reference sequence). The CDR3 region is CASSYIGGPHGETQYF. The CDR3 bases are TGTGCCAGCAGTTATATCGGGGGACCCCATGGAGAGACCCAGTACTTC.

The chain recombines TRBV4-1 with TRBJ2-3, with TRBD2 matching 7 bases. Germline V gene sequence: CDR1 MGHRA, CDR2 YSYEKL. There are 18 residues in the CDR3. Unmatched junction bases numbered 14, after V lost 5 bases and J lost 0 bases. CDR3 in DNA: TGCGCCAGCAGCTTCGCCGGTGCGGGGGACTCTAGCACAGATACGCAGTATTTT. It translates to CASSFAGAGDSSTDTQYF.

The chain has TRBV5-1 and TRBJ2-1; 11 nucleotides align to TRBD2. V trimming: 3 bases; J trimming: 3 bases; junction bases outside the gene matches: 5. This CDR3 has 16 residues. Per the germline V gene, CDR1 is SGHRS and CDR2 is YFSETQ. The CDR3 DNA reads TGCGCCAGCAGCTCCGGGACTAGCGGATACTACAATGAGCAGTTCTTC. Protein product: CASSSGTSGYYNEQFF.

The chain employs TRBV5-1 and TRBJ1-2, with 7 bases that match TRBD1. Germline CDR1 SGHRS, CDR2 YFSETQ. This CDR3 is 14 amino acids long. The junction had 7 bases not matched to a gene; V was cut back by 0 bases and J by 8 bases. CDR3 sequence reads: CASSLGTGDYGYTF. CDR3 in DNA: TGCGCCAGCAGCTTGGGGACAGGTGATTACGGCTACACCTTC.

The J gene is TRBJ2-7, the V gene TRBV28; tentatively, D is TRBD1 or TRBD2 (5 bases each). Trimming took 11 bases from V and 2 from J, leaving 19 bases between them. The germline gives CDR1 MDHEN, CDR2 SYDVKM. The CDR3 is made up of 14 amino acids. The CDR3 sequence: CAAEGKQTPYEQYF. Here the CDR3 DNA reads TGTGCCGCCGAGGGGAAGCAAACTCCCTACGAGCAGTACTTC.

J is TRBJ2-1 and V is TRBV4-2; D uncertain. Germline lookup yields CDR1 LGHNA and CDR2 YNFKEQ. With 0 bases removed from V and 7 bases from J, the gap between germline ends came to 4 bases. The CDR3 totals 12 residues. CDR3: CASSQERNEQFF. In nucleotides, the CDR3 is TGTGCCAGCAGCCAAGAGAGGAATGAGCAGTTCTTC.

DNA of the CDR3: TGTGCCAGCAGTGTTGAGGGAAACACCATATATTTT. Translated, it gives CASSVEGNTIYF. The chain employs TRBV2 and TRBJ1-3; D gene unclear. Trimming cost V 4 bases and J 4 bases, with 5 bases left between them. This CDR3 has 12 residues. CDR1 and CDR2 (germline): SNHLY, FYNNEI. Variable domain in full (rest from reference TRBV2 and TRBJ1-3): EPEVTQTPSHQVTQMGQEVILRCVPISNHLYFYWYRQILGQKVEFLVSFYNNEISEKSEIFDDQFSVERPDGSNFTLKIRSTKLEDSAMYFCASSVEGNTIYFGEGSWLTVV.

The chain is built from TRBV18 and TRBJ2-2, with no clear D. The length of the CDR3 is 13 residues. Germline V gives CDR1 KGHSH, CDR2 LQKENI. Trimming took 2 bases from V and 2 from J, leaving 3 bases between them. The CDR3 nucleotides are TGTGCCAGCTCACCATCTAACACCGGGGAGCTGTTTTTT. This translates into CASSPSNTGELFF.

The CDR3 DNA sequence: TGCGCCAGCAGCCCCTGGCGGGTGAACACTGAAGCTTTCTTT. It encodes CASSPWRVNTEAFF. The chain carries TRBV5-1 and TRBJ1-1; D is ambiguous. The V end was cut by 4 bases, the J end by 0 bases, with 10 bases between. The germline V gene encodes CDR1 SGHRS and CDR2 YFSETQ. The CDR3 is 14 amino acids.

Notes on this clone: It is likely a read error, because the conserved phenylalanine at the end of the CDR3 is missing. The DNA is omitted, as the CDR3 cannot be located on it reliably, and the CDR3 follows TCRdb's listing. V and J are TRBV21-1 and TRBJ2-7. TRBV21-1 is assigned pseudogene status. Including both end residues, the CDR3 is 10 amino acids long. CDR3 region: CASSKGTQAT.

This chain joins TRBV28 and TRBJ1-6; possibly TRBD1 for D (5 bases). Germline CDR1 MDHEN, CDR2 SYDVKM. The CDR3 totals 17 residues. V was trimmed by 3 bases and J by 5 bases, leaving 17 bases between them. CDR3 in DNA: TGTGCCAGCAGTTTCGCTCGTCAGGGCCTGCATAATTCACCCCTCCACTTT. Translation: CASSFARQGLHNSPLHF.

The chain is built from TRBV5-1 and TRBJ2-1, with D unresolved. V dropped 0 bases and J dropped 10 bases, with 5 bases sitting between them. From germline, CDR1 is SGHRS and CDR2 YFSETQ. The CDR3 has 11 residues. This CDR3 reads CASSLGREQFF. DNA for the CDR3: TGCGCCAGCAGCTTGGGCCGGGAGCAGTTCTTC.

V is TRBV6-4 and J is TRBJ2-7; 7 bases are shared with TRBD1. V trimming: 2 bases; J trimming: 6 bases; junction bases outside the gene matches: 19. CDR1 is MRHNA and CDR2 is SNTAGT in the germline V gene. The CDR3 spans 18 residues. CDR3 coding DNA: TGTGCCAGCAGTGACGGGACCAAAGGGGGCGCAGCTTGTCCCGAGCAGTACTTC. Translation: CASSDGTKGGAACPEQYF.

This clone showed up just once. The chain uses TRBV19 and TRBJ2-7; TRBD1 matches at 8 bases. This CDR3 has 13 amino acids. Germline lookup yields CDR1 LNHDA and CDR2 SQIVND (reference sequence). Trimming cost V 8 bases and J 2 bases; bases outside gene matches: 5. The CDR3 reads CASAGGQPYEQYF. DNA of the CDR3: TGTGCCAGTGCAGGGGGCCAGCCCTACGAGCAGTACTTC.

V gene TRBV23-1 combines with J gene TRBJ1-1; 12 bases align to TRBD1. TRBV23-1 is filed as an ORF, its function uncertain. This CDR3 is built from 17 residues. The trim removed 7 bases at V and 8 bases at J, leaving 17 bases unmatched. CDR3 nucleotide sequence: TGCGCCAGCACCGCCCGGGACAGGGGGCCATCCCCCAGAGAAGCTTTCTTT. Its protein is CASTARDRGPSPREAFF.

This clone was observed a single time. The V call is TRBV30, the J call TRBJ1-3; D unresolved. Germline lookup yields CDR1 GTSNPN and CDR2 SVGIG (reference sequence). There are 13 residues in the CDR3. V gave up 2 bases and J gave up 5 bases, with 10 bases separating them. The CDR3 is CAWSTRSRNTIYF. CDR3 DNA sequence: TGTGCCTGGAGTACCCGTTCCAGAAACACCATATATTTT.

This chain connects TRBV7-2 to TRBJ2-1; TRBD2 agrees at 7 bases. CDR3 length: 13 amino acids. Germline-derived CDR1 and CDR2 are SGHTA and FQGNSA. The J segment lost 14 bases and the V segment lost 0 bases, leaving 7 bases of the junction unmatched. For the CDR3, the DNA is TGTGCCAGCAGCTTAGCCCTCACTCGGGGGGAGTTCTTC. As protein: CASSLALTRGEFF.

The CDR3 reads CASRGGPGQAGDEQFF. In DNA, the CDR3 is TGCGCCAGCAGAGGGGGCCCGGGACAGGCCGGAGATGAGCAGTTCTTC. The chain combines TRBV10-2 with TRBJ2-1; 8 bases line up with TRBD1. Germline loops: CDR1 WSHSY, CDR2 SAAADI. With 6 bases clipped from V and 8 bases from J, the junction kept 15 bases outside the gene matches. The CDR3 extends over 16 amino acids.